The T cell receptor beta chain described here comes from a study of Ad26.COV2.S vaccination and SARS-CoV-2 variants. This clone was observed a single time. Trimming removed 3 bases from V and 7 bases from J, with 12 bases in between. Germline assignment: CDR1 ENHRY and CDR2 SYGVKD. The CDR3 is 13 residues long. As to treatment: about 20 received Ad26.COV2.S at low or high dose, single or two shots; about 5 received placebo; per-sample allocation not given. Specimens were obtained on day 63 following the first vaccine or placebo injection. Profiling relied on immunoSEQ multiplex PCR, and the TCRdb table lists in-frame clones only, not all of them. The data contain approximately 350,000 clones, around 87% of them singletons.

The TCR sequence derives from a person aged 18-65 years who received the Ad26.COV2.S COVID-19 vaccine or a placebo. This specimen consisted of peripheral blood, obtained in a trial of Ad26.COV2.S vaccine versus placebo. The chain joins TRBV10-3 to TRBJ1-1; D is possibly TRBD1 (5 bases). Written as DNA, the CDR3 is TGTGCCATCAGTGATCGGACAACTCTTGAAGCTTTCTTT. Translated, it gives CAISDRTTLEAFF.